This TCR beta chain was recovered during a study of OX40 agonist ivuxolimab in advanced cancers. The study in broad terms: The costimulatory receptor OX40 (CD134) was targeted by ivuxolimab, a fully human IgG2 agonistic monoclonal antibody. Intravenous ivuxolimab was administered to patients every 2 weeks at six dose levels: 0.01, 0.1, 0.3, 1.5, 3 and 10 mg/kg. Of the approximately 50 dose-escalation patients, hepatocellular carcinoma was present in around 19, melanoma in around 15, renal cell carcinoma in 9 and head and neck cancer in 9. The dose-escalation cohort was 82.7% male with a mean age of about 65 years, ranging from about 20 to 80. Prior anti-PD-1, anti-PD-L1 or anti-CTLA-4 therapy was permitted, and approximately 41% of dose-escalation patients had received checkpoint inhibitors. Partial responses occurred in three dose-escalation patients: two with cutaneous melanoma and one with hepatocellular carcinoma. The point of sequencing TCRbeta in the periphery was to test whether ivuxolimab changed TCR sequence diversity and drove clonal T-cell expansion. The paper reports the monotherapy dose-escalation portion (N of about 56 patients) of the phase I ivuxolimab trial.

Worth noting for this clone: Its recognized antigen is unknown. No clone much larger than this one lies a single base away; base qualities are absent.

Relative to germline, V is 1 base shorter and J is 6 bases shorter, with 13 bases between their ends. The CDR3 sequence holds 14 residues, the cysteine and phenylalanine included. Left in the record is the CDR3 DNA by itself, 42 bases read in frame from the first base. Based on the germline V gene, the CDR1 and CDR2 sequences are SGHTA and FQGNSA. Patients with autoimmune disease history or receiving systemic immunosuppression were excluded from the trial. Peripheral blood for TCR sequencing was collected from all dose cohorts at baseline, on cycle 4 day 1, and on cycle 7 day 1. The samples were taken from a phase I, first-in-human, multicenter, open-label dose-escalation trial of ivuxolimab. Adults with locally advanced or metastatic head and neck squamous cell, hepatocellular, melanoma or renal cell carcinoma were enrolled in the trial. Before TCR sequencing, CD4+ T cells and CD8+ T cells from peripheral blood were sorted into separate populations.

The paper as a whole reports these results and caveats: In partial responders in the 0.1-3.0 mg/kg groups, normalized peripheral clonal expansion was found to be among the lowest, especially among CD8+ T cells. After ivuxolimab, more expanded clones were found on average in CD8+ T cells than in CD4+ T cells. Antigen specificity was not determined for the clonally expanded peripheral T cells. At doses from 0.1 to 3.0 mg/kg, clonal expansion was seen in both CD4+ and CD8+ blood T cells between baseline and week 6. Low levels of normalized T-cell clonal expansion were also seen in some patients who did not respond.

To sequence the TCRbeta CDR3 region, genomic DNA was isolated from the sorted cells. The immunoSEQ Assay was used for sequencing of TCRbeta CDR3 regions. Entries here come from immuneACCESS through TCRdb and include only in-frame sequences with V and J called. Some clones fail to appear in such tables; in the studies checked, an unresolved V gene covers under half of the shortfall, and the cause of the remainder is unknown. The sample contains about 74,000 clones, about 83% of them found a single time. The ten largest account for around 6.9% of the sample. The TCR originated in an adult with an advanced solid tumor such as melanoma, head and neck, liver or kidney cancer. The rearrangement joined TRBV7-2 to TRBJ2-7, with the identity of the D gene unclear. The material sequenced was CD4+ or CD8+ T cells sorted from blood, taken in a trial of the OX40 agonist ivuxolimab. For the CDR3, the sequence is CASSLEPRPGEQYF. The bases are TGTGCCAGCAGCTTAGAACCGCGGCCGGGCGAGCAGTACTTC.